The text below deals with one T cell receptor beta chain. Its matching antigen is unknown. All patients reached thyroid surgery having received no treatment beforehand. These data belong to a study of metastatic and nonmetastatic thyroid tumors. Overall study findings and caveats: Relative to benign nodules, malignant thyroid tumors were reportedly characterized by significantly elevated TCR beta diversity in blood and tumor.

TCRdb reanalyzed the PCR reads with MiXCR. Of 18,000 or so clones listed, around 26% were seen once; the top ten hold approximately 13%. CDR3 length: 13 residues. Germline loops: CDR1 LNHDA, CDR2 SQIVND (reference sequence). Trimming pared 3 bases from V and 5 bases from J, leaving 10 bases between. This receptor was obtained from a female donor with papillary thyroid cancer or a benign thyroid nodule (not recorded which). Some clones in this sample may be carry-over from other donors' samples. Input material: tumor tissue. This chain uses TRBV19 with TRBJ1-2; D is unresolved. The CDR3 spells CASSIWGDYGYTF. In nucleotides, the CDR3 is TGTGCCAGTAGTATTTGGGGTGATTATGGCTACACCTTC.